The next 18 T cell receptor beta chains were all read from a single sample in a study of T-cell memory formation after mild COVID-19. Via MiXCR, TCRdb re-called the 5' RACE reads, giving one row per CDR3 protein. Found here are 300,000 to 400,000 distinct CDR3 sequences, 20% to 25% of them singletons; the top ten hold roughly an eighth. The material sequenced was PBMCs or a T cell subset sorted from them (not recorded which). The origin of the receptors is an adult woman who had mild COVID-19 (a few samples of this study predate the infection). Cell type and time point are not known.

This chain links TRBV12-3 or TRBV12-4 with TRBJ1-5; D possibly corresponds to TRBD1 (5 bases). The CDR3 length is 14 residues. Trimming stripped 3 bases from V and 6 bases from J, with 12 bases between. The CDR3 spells CASSFSGAIQPQHF. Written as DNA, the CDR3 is TGTGCCAGCAGTTTCTCCGGGGCGATTCAGCCCCAGCATTTT.

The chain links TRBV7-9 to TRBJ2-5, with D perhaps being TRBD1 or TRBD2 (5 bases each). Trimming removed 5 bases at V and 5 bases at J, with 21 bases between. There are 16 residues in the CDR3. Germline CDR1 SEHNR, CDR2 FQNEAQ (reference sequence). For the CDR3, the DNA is TGTGCCAGCAGCGGTACCCGGGACGGCTGGAGGGAGACCCAGTACTTC. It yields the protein CASSGTRDGWRETQYF.

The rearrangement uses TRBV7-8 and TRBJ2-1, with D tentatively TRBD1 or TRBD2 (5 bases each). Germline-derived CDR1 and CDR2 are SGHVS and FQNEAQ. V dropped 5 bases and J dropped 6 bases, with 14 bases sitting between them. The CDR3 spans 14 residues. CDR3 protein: CASSPRDLRNEQFF. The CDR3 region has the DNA TGTGCCAGCAGCCCTCGGGACCTCCGCAATGAGCAGTTCTTC.

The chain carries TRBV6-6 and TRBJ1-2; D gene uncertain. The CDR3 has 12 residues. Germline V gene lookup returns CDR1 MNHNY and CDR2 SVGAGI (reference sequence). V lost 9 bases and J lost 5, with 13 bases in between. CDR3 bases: TGTGCCAGTTACTCGAAAGTTTATGGCTACACCTTC. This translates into CASYSKVYGYTF.

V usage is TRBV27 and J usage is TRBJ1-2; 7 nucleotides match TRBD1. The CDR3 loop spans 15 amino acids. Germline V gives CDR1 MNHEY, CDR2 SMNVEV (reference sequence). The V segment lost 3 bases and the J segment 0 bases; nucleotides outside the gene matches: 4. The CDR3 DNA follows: TGTGCCAGCAGTTTGTTGGGACAGTCTAACTATGGCTACACCTTC. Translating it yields CASSLLGQSNYGYTF.

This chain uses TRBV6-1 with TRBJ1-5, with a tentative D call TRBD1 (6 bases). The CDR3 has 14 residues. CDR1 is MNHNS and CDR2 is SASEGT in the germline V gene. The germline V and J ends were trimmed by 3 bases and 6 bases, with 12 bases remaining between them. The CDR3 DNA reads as TGTGCCAGCAGTGACCCGGGGGCGAGTCAGCCCCAGCATTTT. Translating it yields CASSDPGASQPQHF.

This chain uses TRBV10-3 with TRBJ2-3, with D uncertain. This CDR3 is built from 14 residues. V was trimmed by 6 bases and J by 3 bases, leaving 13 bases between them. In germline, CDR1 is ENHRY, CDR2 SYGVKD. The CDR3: CAISRRQETDTQYF. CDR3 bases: TGTGCCATCAGCCGTCGCCAGGAGACAGATACGCAGTATTTT.

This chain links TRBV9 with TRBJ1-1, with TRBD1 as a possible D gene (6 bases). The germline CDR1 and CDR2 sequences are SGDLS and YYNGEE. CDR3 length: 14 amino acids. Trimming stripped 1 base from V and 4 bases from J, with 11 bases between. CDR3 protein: CASSVWGGGTEAFF. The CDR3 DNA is TGTGCCAGCAGCGTATGGGGAGGGGGCACTGAAGCTTTCTTT.

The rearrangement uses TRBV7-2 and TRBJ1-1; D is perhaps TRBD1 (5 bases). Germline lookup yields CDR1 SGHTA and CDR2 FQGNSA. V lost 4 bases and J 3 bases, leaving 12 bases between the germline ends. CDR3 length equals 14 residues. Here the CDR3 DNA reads TGTGCCAGCAGCTGGAAGCCGGGGCACACTGAAGCTTTCTTT. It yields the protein CASSWKPGHTEAFF.

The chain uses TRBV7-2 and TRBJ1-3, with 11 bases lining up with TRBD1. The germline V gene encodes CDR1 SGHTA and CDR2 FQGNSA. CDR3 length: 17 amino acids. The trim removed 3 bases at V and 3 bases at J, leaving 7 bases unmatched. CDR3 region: CASSFVGQGASGNTIYF. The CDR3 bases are TGTGCCAGCAGCTTTGTAGGACAGGGGGCGAGTGGAAACACCATATATTTT.

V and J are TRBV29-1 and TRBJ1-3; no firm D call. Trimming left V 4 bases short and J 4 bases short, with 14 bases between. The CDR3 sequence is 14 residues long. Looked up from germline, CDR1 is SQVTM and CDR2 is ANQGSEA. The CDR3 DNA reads TGCAGCGTTGCAGAGTCCTTCGCAGGAAACACCATATATTTT. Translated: CSVAESFAGNTIYF.

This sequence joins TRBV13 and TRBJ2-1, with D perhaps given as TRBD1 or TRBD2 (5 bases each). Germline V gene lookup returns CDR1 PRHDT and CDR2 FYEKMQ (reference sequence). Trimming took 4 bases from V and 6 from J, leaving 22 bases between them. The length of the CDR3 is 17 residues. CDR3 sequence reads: CASSYISGRGFGNEQFF. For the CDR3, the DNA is TGTGCCAGCAGCTATATCTCGGGACGGGGTTTCGGCAATGAGCAGTTCTTC.

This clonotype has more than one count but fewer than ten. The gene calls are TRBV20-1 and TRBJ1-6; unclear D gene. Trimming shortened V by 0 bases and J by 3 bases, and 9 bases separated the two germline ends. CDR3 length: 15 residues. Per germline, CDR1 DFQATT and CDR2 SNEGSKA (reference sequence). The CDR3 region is CSARDQGNYNSPLHF. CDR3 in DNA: TGCAGTGCTAGAGATCAAGGGAACTATAATTCACCCCTCCACTTT.

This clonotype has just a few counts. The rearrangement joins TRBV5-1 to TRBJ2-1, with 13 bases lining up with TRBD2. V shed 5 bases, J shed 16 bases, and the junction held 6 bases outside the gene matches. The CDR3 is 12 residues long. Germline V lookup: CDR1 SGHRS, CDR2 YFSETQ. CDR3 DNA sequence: TGCGCCAGCAGACTAGCGGGGGGGCCGCGTTTCTTC. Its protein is CASRLAGGPRFF.

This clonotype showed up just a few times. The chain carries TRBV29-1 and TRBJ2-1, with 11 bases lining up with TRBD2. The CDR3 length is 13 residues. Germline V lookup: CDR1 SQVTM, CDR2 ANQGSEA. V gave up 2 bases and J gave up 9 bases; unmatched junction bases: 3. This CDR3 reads CSVEWTSGFEQFF. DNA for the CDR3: TGCAGCGTTGAATGGACTAGCGGGTTTGAGCAGTTCTTC.

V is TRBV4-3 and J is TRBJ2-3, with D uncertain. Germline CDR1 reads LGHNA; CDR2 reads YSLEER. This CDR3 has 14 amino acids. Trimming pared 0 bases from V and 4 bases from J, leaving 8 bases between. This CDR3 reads CASSQDEVADTQYF. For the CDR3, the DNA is TGCGCCAGCAGCCAAGATGAAGTCGCAGATACGCAGTATTTT.

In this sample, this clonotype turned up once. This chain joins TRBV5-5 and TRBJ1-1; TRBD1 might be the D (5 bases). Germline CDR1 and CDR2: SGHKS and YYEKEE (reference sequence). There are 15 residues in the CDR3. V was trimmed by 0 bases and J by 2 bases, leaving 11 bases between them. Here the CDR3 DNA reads TGTGCCAGCAGCTTGGTACGGGGGGGAAACACTGAAGCTTTCTTT. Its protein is CASSLVRGGNTEAFF.

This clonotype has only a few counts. Written as DNA, the CDR3 is TGCGCCAGCAGCTTGGGCACAGAGAACAATCAGCCCCAGCATTTT. Translation gives CASSLGTENNQPQHF. V usage is TRBV5-1 and J usage is TRBJ1-5; D unclear. V shed 0 bases and J shed 3 bases, with 10 bases lying between them. The V gene's germline CDR1 is SGHRS and CDR2 YFSETQ. This CDR3 contains 15 residues.